This T cell receptor beta chain was sequenced for a study of PD-1 blockade in classical Hodgkin lymphoma. Broader study findings: Compared with baseline, CD4+ but not CD8+ TCR diversity had risen significantly by C4D1. Diversity similar to that of newly diagnosed patients was seen at baseline in complete responders. Nivolumab initiated under 1 year post-ASCT led to patient exclusion. Newly diagnosed patients reportedly had lower baseline TCR diversity than healthy donors.

Germline CDR1 MNHNS, CDR2 SASEGT. With V trimmed by 6 bases and J by 3 bases, 5 bases remained unmatched. This CDR3 contains 15 residues. This clone has only one observation. Its antigen is not known. This specimen includes other DNA sequences encoding the same CDR3. The time point denotes: cycle 4 day 1 (C4D1), after less than 7 weeks of nivolumab. Each patient relapsed following autologous stem cell transplantation, and prior brentuximab vedotin exposure differed. Generated by immunoSEQ multiplex PCR, the TCRdb table keeps only in-frame clones and is missing some. The sample lists 110,000 or so clones; approximately 90% were seen once.

The V and J genes are TRBV6-1 and TRBJ1-3; 10 bases are shared with TRBD1. The sequenced sample was peripheral blood mononuclear cells (PBMCs), obtained before the fourth cycle of nivolumab. The receptor was isolated from a human donor with classical Hodgkin lymphoma. CDR3 bases: TGTGCCAGCAGAGCAGGGACAGGGGATGGAAACACCATATATTTT. Residues: CASRAGTGDGNTIYF.